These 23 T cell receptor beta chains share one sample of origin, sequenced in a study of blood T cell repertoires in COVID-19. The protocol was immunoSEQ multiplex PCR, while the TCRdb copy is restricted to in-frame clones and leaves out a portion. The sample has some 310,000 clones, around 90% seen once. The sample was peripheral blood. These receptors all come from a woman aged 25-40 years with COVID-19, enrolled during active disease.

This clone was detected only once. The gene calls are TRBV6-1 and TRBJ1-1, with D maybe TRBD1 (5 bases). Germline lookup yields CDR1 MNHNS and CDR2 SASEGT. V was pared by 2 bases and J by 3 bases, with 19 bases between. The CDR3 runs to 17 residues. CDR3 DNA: TGTGCCAGCAGTGAAACCCAGGGCCGCCCGGGGGACACTGAAGCTTTCTTT. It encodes CASSETQGRPGDTEAFF.

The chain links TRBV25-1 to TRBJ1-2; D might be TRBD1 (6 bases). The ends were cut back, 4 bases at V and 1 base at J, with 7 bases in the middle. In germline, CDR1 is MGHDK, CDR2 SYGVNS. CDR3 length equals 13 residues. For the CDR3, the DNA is TGTGCCAGCAGTGGGACAGATAACTATGGCTACACCTTC. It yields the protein CASSGTDNYGYTF.

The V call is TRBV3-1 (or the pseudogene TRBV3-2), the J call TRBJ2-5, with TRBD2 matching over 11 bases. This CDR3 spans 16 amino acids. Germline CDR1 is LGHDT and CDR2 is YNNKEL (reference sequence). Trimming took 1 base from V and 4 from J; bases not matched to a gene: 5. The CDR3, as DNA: TGTGCCAGCAGCCAAGGTGAACTAGCGGGAGCAGAGACCCAGTACTTC. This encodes CASSQGELAGAETQYF.

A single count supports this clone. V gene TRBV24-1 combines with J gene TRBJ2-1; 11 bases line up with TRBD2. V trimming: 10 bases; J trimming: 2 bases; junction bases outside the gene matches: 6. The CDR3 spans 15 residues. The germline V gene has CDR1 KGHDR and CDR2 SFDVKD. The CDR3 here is CATSLAGVTYNEQFF. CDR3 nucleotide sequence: TGTGCCACTTCACTAGCGGGAGTCACCTACAATGAGCAGTTCTTC.

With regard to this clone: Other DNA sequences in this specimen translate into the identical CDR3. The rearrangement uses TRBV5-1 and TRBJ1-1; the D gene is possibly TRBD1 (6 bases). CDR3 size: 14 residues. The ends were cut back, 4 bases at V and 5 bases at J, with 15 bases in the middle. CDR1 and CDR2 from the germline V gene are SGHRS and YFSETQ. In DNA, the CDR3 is TGCGCCAGCAGCCCCCAAACAGGGAATACTGAAGCTTTCTTT. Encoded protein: CASSPQTGNTEAFF.

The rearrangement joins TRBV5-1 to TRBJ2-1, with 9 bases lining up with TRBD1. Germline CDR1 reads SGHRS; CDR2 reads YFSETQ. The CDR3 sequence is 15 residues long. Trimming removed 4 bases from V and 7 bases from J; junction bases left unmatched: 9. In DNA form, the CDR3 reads TGCGCCAGCAGCCCCCAACAGGGGGCGGGGAATGAGCAGTTCTTC. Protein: CASSPQQGAGNEQFF.

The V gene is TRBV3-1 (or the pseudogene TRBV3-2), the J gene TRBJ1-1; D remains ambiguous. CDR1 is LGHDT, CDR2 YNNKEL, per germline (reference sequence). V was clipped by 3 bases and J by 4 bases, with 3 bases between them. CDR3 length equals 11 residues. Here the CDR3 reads CASSHGTEAFF. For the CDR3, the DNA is TGTGCCAGCAGCCACGGCACTGAAGCTTTCTTT.

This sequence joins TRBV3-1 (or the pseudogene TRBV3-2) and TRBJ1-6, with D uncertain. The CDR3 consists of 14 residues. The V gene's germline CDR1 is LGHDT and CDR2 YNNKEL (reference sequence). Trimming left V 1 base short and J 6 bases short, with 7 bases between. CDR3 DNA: TGTGCCAGCAGCCAAGTCACGAGTAATTCACCCCTCCACTTT. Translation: CASSQVTSNSPLHF.

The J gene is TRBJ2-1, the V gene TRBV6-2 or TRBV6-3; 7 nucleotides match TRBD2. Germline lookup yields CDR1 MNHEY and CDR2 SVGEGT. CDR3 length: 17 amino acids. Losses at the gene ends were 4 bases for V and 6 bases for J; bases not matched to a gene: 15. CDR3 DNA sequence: TGTGCCAGCAGTTCCCCTCCTCGGAGCGGGATGGGCAATGAGCAGTTCTTC. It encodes CASSSPPRSGMGNEQFF.

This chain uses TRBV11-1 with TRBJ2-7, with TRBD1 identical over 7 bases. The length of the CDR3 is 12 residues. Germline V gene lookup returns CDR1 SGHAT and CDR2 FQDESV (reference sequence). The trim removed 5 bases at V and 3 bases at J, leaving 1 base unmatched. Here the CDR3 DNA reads TGTGCCAGCAGCCGGGACAGCTACGAGCAGTACTTC. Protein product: CASSRDSYEQYF. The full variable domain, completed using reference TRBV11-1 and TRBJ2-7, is EAEVAQSPRYKITEKSQAVAFWCDPISGHATLYWYRQILGQGPELLVQFQDESVVDDSQLPKDRFSAERLKGVDSTLKIQPAELGDSAMYLCASSRDSYEQYFGPGTRLTVT.

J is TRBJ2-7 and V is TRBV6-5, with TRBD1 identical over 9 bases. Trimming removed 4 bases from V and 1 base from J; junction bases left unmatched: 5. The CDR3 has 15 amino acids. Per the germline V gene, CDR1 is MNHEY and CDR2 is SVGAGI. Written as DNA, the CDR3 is TGTGCCAGCAGTTTCACAGGGGGCGCGTCCTACGAGCAGTACTTC. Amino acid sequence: CASSFTGGASYEQYF.

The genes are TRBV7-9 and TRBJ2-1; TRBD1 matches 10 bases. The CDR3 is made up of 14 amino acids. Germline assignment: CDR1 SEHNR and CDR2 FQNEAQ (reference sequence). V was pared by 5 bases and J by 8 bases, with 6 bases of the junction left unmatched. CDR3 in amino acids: CASSPRTGGYEQFF. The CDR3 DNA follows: TGTGCCAGCAGCCCCCGGACAGGGGGTTATGAGCAGTTCTTC.

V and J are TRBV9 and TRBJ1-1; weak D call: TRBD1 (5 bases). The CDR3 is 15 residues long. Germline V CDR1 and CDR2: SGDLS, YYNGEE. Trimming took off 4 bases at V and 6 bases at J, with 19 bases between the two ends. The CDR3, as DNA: TGTGCCAGCAGCCCTACTGGACAAATTTTATCTGAAGCTTTCTTT. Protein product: CASSPTGQILSEAFF.

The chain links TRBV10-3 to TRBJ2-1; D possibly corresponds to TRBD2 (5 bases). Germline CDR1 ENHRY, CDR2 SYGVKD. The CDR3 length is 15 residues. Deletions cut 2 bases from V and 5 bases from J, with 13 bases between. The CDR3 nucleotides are TGTGCCATCAGTGAGGAGGGCATGGGGAACAATGAGCAGTTCTTC. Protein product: CAISEEGMGNNEQFF.

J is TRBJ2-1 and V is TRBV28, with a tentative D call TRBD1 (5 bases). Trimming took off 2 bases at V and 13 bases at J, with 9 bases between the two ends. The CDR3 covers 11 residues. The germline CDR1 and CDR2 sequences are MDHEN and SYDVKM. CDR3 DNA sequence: TGTGCCAGCAGTTTACTGGGGCCTCAGTTCTTC. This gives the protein CASSLLGPQFF. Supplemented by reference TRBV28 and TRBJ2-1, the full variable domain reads DVKVTQSSRYLVKRTGEKVFLECVQDMDHENMFWYRQDPGLGLRLIYFSYDVKMKEKGDIPEGYSVSREKKERFSLILESASTNQTSMYLCASSLLGPQFFGPGTRLTVL.

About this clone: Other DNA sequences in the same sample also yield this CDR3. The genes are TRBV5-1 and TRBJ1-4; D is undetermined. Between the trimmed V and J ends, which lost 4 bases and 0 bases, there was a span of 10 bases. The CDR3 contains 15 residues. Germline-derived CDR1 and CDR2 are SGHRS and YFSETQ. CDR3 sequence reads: CASSLYTATNEKLFF. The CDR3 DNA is TGCGCCAGCAGCCTATACACAGCAACTAATGAAAAACTGTTTTTT.

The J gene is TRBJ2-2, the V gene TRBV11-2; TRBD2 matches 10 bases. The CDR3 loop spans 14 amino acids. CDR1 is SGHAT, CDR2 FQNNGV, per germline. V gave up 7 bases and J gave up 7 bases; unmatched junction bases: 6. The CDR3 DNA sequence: TGTGCCAGCACCGTCCTAGCGGGGGTCGGGGAGCTGTTTTTT. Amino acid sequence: CASTVLAGVGELFF.

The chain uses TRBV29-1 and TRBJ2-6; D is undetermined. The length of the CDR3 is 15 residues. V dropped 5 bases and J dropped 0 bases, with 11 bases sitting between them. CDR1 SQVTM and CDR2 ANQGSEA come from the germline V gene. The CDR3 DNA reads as TGCAGCGTTCTAGAAAGATCCTCTGGGGCCAACGTCCTGACTTTC. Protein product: CSVLERSSGANVLTF.

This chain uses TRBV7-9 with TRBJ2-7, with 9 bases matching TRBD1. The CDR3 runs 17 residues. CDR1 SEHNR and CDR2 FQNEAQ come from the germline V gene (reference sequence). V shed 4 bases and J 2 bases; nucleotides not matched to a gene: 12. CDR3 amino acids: CASSSPGQGKSTYEQYF. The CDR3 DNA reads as TGTGCCAGCAGCTCACCGGGACAGGGAAAATCAACCTACGAGCAGTACTTC.

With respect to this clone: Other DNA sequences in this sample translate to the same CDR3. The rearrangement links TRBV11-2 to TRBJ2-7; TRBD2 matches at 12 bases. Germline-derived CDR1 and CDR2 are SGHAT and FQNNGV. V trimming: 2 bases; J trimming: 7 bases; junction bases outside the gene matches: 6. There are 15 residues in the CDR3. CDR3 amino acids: CASSLRLAGEGEQYF. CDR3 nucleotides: TGTGCCAGCAGCTTACGACTAGCGGGAGAGGGGGAGCAGTACTTC. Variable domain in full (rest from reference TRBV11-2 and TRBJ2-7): EAGVAQSPRYKIIEKRQSVAFWCNPISGHATLYWYQQILGQGPKLLIQFQNNGVVDDSQLPKDRFSAERLKGVDSTLKIQPAKLEDSAVYLCASSLRLAGEGEQYFGPGTRLTVT.

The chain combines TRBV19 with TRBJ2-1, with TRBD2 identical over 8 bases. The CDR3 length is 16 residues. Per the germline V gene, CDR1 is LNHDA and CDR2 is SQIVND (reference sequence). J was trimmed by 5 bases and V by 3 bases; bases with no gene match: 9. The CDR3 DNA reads TGTGCCAGTAGTATTCGGAGCGGGAGTGTTCACAATGAGCAGTTCTTC. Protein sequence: CASSIRSGSVHNEQFF. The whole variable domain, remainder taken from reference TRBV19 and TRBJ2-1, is DGGITQSPKYLFRKEGQNVTLSCEQNLNHDAMYWYRQDPGQGLRLIYYSQIVNDFQKGDIAEGYSVSREKKESFPLTVTSAQKNPTAFYLCASSIRSGSVHNEQFFGPGTRLTVL.

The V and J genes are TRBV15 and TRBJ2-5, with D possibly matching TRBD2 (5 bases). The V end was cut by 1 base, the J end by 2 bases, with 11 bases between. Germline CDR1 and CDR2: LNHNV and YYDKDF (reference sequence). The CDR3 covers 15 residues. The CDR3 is CATSRGPGLQETQYF. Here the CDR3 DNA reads TGTGCCACCAGCAGAGGCCCGGGATTACAAGAGACCCAGTACTTC.

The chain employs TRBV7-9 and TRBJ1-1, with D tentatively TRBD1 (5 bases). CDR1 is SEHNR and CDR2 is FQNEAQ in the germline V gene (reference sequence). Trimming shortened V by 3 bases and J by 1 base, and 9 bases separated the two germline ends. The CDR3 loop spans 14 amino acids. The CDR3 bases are TGTGCCAGCAGCTTGGGGAGGGGGAACACTGAAGCTTTCTTT. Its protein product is CASSLGRGNTEAFF.